Listed below are T cell receptor beta chains from one sample, sequenced in a study of cytomegalovirus exposure and HLA in healthy donors. TCRdb keeps only in-frame clones here, not all; method: immunoSEQ multiplex PCR. The table shows approximately 150,000 clones, with about 70% occurring only once. The sequenced material came from PBMCs. These receptors all stem from a woman younger than 30 in good health and CMV-seropositive. Each CDR3 is given with its conserved first and last residue. D genes are given only for firm matches. Expanded clones are given a class, and other clones once, few, many or no size at all.

abundance	d_gene	v_gene	j_gene	CDR3aa	CDR3nt
-	-	TRBV28	TRBJ2-7	CASSLTGRRTYEQYF	TGTGCCAGCAGTCTTACGGGGAGAAGGACCTACGAGCAGTACTTC
-	TRBD1	TRBV5-4	TRBJ1-1	CASSAVDRGNTEAFF	TGTGCCAGCAGCGCAGTCGACAGGGGAAACACTGAAGCTTTCTTT
-	-	TRBV10-1	TRBJ1-5	CASSAPTENSNQPQHF	TGCGCCAGCAGTGCCCCGACAGAAAATAGCAATCAGCCCCAGCATTTT
-	TRBD2	TRBV28	TRBJ2-3	CASTTLLPELAGGQDTQYF	TGTGCCAGCACCACCCTTCTCCCCGAATTAGCGGGAGGGCAGGATACGCAGTATTTT
few	TRBD1	TRBV5-1	TRBJ1-5	CASSLGQGRNQPQHF	TGCGCCAGCAGCTTGGGACAGGGGAGAAATCAGCCCCAGCATTTT
-	-	TRBV18	TRBJ2-3	CASSHIASSTDTQYF	TGTGCCAGCTCGCACATAGCGTCTAGCACAGATACGCAGTATTTT
few	-	TRBV27	TRBJ2-2	CASFPRVRGSNTGELFF	TGTGCCAGCTTTCCGAGGGTTAGGGGGTCGAACACCGGGGAGCTGTTTTTT
-	TRBD1	TRBV30	TRBJ1-2	CAWSAGTGGEFGYGYTF	TGTGCCTGGAGTGCTGGGACAGGGGGTGAATTTGGCTATGGCTACACCTTC
few	TRBD1	TRBV5-6	TRBJ1-2	CASSPGTGARYTF	TGTGCCAGCAGCCCCGGGACAGGGGCCCGCTACACCTTC
-	TRBD1	TRBV28	TRBJ1-1	CASRSQGEEAFF	TGTGCCAGCAGAAGTCAGGGGGAGGAAGCTTTCTTT
-	-	TRBV5-1	TRBJ2-1	CASSLDRSYEQFF	TGCGCCAGCAGCTTGGACAGGTCCTATGAGCAGTTCTTC
-	-	TRBV9	TRBJ2-3	CASSQLTGVDTQYF	TGTGCCAGCAGCCAGTTGACGGGAGTGGATACGCAGTATTTT
few	TRBD2	TRBV5-6	TRBJ2-3	CASSLFTSGGPDTQYF	TGTGCCAGCAGCTTGTTCACTAGCGGGGGTCCAGATACGCAGTATTTT
-	-	TRBV4-2	TRBJ1-5	CASSRYMGVEQPQHF	TGTGCCAGCAGCCGCTACATGGGAGTAGAACAGCCCCAGCATTTT
once	-	TRBV9	TRBJ2-7	CASSVDPGNDEQYF	TGTGCCAGCAGCGTAGACCCAGGGAACGACGAGCAGTACTTC
once	TRBD2	TRBV6-1	TRBJ2-7	CASSEQIWGLAGFQRDYYEQYF	TGTGCCAGCAGTGAACAAATTTGGGGACTAGCGGGGTTCCAGAGGGATTACTACGAGCAGTACTTC